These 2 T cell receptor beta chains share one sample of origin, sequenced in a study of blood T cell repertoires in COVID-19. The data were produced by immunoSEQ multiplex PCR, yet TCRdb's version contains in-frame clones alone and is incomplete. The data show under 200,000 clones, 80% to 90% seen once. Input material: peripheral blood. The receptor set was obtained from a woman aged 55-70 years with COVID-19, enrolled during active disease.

The CDR3, as DNA: TGTGCCAGCAGCTTTTTACATAGGGGTAGACAGGAACAAGAGACCCAGTACTTC. Residues: CASSFLHRGRQEQETQYF. The rearrangement joins TRBV7-8 to TRBJ2-5, with TRBD1 as a possible D gene (6 bases). Germline CDR1 and CDR2: SGHVS and FQNEAQ. Trimming left V 3 bases short and J 2 bases short, with 22 bases between. This CDR3 spans 18 amino acids.

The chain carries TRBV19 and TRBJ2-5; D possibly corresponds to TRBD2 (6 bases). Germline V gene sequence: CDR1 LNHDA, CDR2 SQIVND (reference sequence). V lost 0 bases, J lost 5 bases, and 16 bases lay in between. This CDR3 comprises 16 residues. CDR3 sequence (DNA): TGTGCCAGTAGTATAGATGGAGGGAGCGGGTTGGAGACCCAGTACTTC. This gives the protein CASSIDGGSGLETQYF.